This record looks at one TCR beta chain sequence and its context. What it binds is not known. These data originate in a study of OX40 agonist ivuxolimab in advanced cancers. Broader study findings: Low normalized T-cell clonal expansion was additionally recorded for some nonresponders.

TCRdb's copy holds only in-frame clones and misses some; the assay was immunoSEQ multiplex PCR. The data show around 62,000 clones, approximately 80% seen once. Germline V gene data show CDR1 as SGDLS and CDR2 as YYNGEE. The germline V and J ends were trimmed by 3 bases and 3 bases, with 15 bases remaining between them. CDR3 length: 15 amino acids. V usage is TRBV9 and J usage is TRBJ2-5; either TRBD1 or TRBD2 may fit D (5 bases each). The TCR was taken from an adult with an advanced solid tumor such as melanoma, head and neck, liver or kidney cancer. The sample consisted of CD4+ or CD8+ T cells sorted from blood, taken in a trial of the OX40 agonist ivuxolimab. The CDR3 loop reads CASSARDLAEETQYF. The CDR3 DNA reads TGTGCCAGCAGCGCCCGGGACCTGGCGGAAGAGACCCAGTACTTC.